The clone carrying this TCR beta chain was seen once. Antigen unknown. Trimming cost V 0 bases and J 6 bases; bases outside gene matches: 4. CDR1 is SGHTA and CDR2 is FQGTGA in the germline V gene. The CDR3 contains 14 residues. Only in-frame clones appear in the TCRdb table, and some are missing; sequencing was by immunoSEQ multiplex PCR. The data contain around 89,000 clones, 83% of them singletons. The sample is drawn from a study of a mutant IDH1 vaccine in newly diagnosed glioma. Described time point: baseline, week 1 (first vaccination visit). Indicated treatment: pre-vaccination baseline after standard-of-care therapy. Tumors from donors were new WHO grade 3 or 4 IDH1-mutant astrocytomas with ATRX loss. Study findings and constraints: Apparently unrelated to pseudoprogression were changes in the top peripheral T cell clonotypes.

The sequencing used PBMCs, collected from a glioma patient treated with radiotherapy, temozolomide or both. The J gene is TRBJ1-1, the V gene TRBV7-3; 7 nucleotides align to TRBD1. The sequence derives from a woman between 50 and 59 years old with glioma. The CDR3 region has the DNA TGTGCCAGCAGCTTAACTTCCAGGGGGTCTGAAGCTTTCTTT. Its translation is CASSLTSRGSEAFF.